Presented here are 14 T cell receptor beta chains from one specimen sequenced in a study of T cell repertoires in cytomegalovirus infection. TCRdb analysed the reads with MiXCR anew, one entry per CDR3 protein. The profile shows fewer than 350,000 distinct CDR3 sequences, just under 30% of them singletons. Their cognate antigens are unknown. The source material was cultured PBMCs, sampled from culture after CMV antigen stimulation. These receptors were taken from a human donor in good health (CMV status not recorded). Some clones in this sample may be carry-over from other donors' samples.

This clonotype turned up a few times. The rearrangement uses TRBV12-3 or TRBV12-4 and TRBJ1-5; 8 bases line up with TRBD1. V lost 6 bases to trimming and J lost 6 bases; unmatched junction nucleotides: 10. The CDR3 length is 15 residues. The CDR3 region is CASRASTGAFQPQHF. The CDR3 DNA reads as TGTGCCAGCAGGGCGTCGACAGGGGCCTTTCAGCCCCAGCATTTT.

This clonotype was seen more than once but under ten times. The chain has TRBV19 and TRBJ1-2; 11 bases agree with TRBD1. Germline loops: CDR1 LNHDA, CDR2 SQIVND (reference sequence). J gave up 7 bases and V 2 bases, and 6 bases lay outside the gene matches. CDR3 length: 15 residues. CDR3 in DNA: TGTGCCAGTAGTATACTAGGACAGGGGGCGACTGGCTACACCTTC. This codes for CASSILGQGATGYTF.

The chain joins TRBV20-1 to TRBJ2-4; D is perhaps TRBD1 (5 bases). Germline CDR1 reads DFQATT; CDR2 reads SNEGSKA (reference sequence). This CDR3 comprises 12 residues. V lost 3 bases to trimming and J lost 12 bases, with 15 bases between them. CDR3 bases: TGCAGTGCTAGTCGGCAGGGCACCGATCAGTACTTC. Residues: CSASRQGTDQYF.

This chain connects TRBV7-9 to TRBJ1-5, with 7 bases aligning to TRBD1. This CDR3 contains 15 residues. Germline V gene sequence: CDR1 SEHNR, CDR2 FQNEAQ (reference sequence). The J segment lost 6 bases and the V segment lost 6 bases, leaving 11 bases of the junction unmatched. Here the CDR3 reads CASSTSGGLGQPQHF. Written as DNA, the CDR3 is TGTGCCAGCAGTACCTCAGGGGGGCTGGGTCAGCCCCAGCATTTT.

This clonotype was observed a handful of times. The chain combines TRBV6-5 with TRBJ1-5; 12 bases fit TRBD1. Germline V gives CDR1 MNHEY, CDR2 SVGAGI. This CDR3 is built from 18 residues. The V and J ends lost 6 bases and 0 bases, in that order; junction bases with no gene match: 9. The CDR3 here is CASSLGTGGLYSNQPQHF. The CDR3, as DNA: TGTGCCAGCAGCCTGGGGACAGGGGGCTTGTATAGCAATCAGCCCCAGCATTTT.

J is TRBJ2-7 and V is TRBV6-1; TRBD1 matches at 10 bases. CDR3 length: 13 amino acids. The J segment lost 2 bases and the V segment lost 7 bases, leaving 2 bases of the junction unmatched. Looked up from germline, CDR1 is MNHNS and CDR2 is SASEGT. The CDR3 sequence is CASIGTGAYEQYF. The CDR3 DNA follows: TGTGCCAGCATTGGGACAGGGGCCTACGAGCAGTACTTC.

This clonotype has only a few counts. The chain has TRBV12-3 or TRBV12-4 and TRBJ2-6, with D hard to call. Deletions cut 1 base from V and 0 bases from J, with 10 bases between. This CDR3 comprises 17 residues. The CDR3 loop reads CASSLGASYSGANVLTF. DNA for the CDR3: TGTGCCAGCAGTTTAGGGGCCTCCTACTCTGGGGCCAACGTCCTGACTTTC.

This clonotype turned up a few times. J is TRBJ1-2 and V is TRBV6-5, with TRBD1 as a possible D gene (6 bases). The CDR3 consists of 14 residues. V shed 7 bases and J shed 4 bases, with 16 bases lying between them. Germline V gene data show CDR1 as MNHEY and CDR2 as SVGAGI. The chain's CDR3 is CASTKGGETYGYTF. The DNA of the CDR3 is TGTGCCAGCACCAAAGGGGGGGAAACCTATGGCTACACCTTC.

This sequence joins TRBV20-1 and TRBJ1-2; perhaps TRBD1 as D (5 bases). This CDR3 comprises 15 residues. V lost 0 bases and J lost 4, with 15 bases in between. Germline CDR1 and CDR2: DFQATT and SNEGSKA (reference sequence). CDR3 in amino acids: CSARDLLQGSYGYTF. CDR3 nucleotide sequence: TGCAGTGCTAGAGATCTGCTCCAGGGAAGCTATGGCTACACCTTC.

V is TRBV12-3 or TRBV12-4 and J is TRBJ2-7; perhaps D is TRBD1 or TRBD2 (6 bases each). Trimming shortened V by 8 bases and J by 5 bases, and 19 bases separated the two germline ends. The CDR3 sequence is 14 residues long. This CDR3 is CASWGARHSHEQYF. As DNA, the CDR3 is TGTGCCAGCTGGGGGGCGCGCCATTCCCACGAGCAGTACTTC.

The chain uses TRBV7-3 and TRBJ1-1; no clear D. V was shortened by 4 bases and J by 7 bases, with 13 bases between the two germline ends. CDR1 and CDR2 from the germline V gene are SGHTA and FQGTGA. This CDR3 contains 13 residues. CDR3 in DNA: TGTGCCAGCAGCTCCGGAAACGGGGTTGAAGCTTTCTTT. This gives the protein CASSSGNGVEAFF.

V gene TRBV14 combines with J gene TRBJ2-7; 7 positions match TRBD1. CDR1 and CDR2 from the germline V gene are SGHDN and FVKESK. This CDR3 is 15 amino acids long. After removal of 4 bases from V and 4 bases from J, the junction contained 10 bases not matched to a gene. The CDR3 nucleotides read TGTGCCAGCAGCCCATGGACAGGTGGTGCGTACGAGCAGTACTTC. Translated, it gives CASSPWTGGAYEQYF.

The sample holds a few counts of this clonotype. This rearrangement joins TRBV6-6 to TRBJ1-5; D is perhaps TRBD1 (6 bases). CDR3 length: 15 residues. The germline CDR1 and CDR2 sequences are MNHNY and SVGAGI (reference sequence). Trimming stripped 8 bases from V and 3 bases from J, with 17 bases between. The CDR3 reads CASRGGGGSNQPQHF. The CDR3 DNA is TGTGCCAGCCGCGGGGGCGGTGGTTCCAATCAGCCCCAGCATTTT.

This clonotype was seen only a few times. The rearrangement uses TRBV5-1 and TRBJ2-1; D tentatively fits TRBD1 or TRBD2 (5 bases each). V was cut by 1 base and J by 2 bases, with 10 bases left in between. Germline lookup yields CDR1 SGHRS and CDR2 YFSETQ. This CDR3 region has 15 residues. CDR3: CASSLIQGAYNEQFF. Here the CDR3 DNA reads TGCGCCAGCAGCTTGATCCAGGGAGCCTACAATGAGCAGTTCTTC.